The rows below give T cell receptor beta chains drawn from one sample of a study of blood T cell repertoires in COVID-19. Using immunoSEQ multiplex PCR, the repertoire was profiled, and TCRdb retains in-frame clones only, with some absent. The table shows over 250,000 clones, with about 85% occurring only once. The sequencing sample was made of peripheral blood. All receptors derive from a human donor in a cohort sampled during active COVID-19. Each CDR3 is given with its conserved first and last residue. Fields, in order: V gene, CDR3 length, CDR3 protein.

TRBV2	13	CASRTDLQETQYF
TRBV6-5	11	CASRTGNEQFF
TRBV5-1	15	CASSTTSSGANVLTF
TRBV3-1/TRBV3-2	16	CASSQQLSGTGVEQYF
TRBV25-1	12	CASSSLAFEQFF
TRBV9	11	CASSGGYGYTF
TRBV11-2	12	CASSRTSVEQYF
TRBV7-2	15	CASSRRGLRNSPLHF
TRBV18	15	CASSSVATFPNEQFF
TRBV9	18	CASSVVGTSGSSYNEQFF
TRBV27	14	CASSPLELNTEAFF
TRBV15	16	CATSRSGQPFQETQYF
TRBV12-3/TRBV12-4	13	CASSFERPDTQYF
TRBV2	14	CASGPRQVSYEQYF
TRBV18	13	CASSPEGRETQYF
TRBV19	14	CASKDRESGYGYTF
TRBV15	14	CATSRERLKATQYF
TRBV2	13	CASRRTGHYEQYF
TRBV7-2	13	CASSSTWSYEQYF
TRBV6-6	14	CASSYSGDGNTIYF
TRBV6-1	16	CASSEAISLSGNTIYF
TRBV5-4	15	CASSKGLAGDLTQYF
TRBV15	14	CATSINSDSYEQYF
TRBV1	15	CTSSQRTSPYNEQFF
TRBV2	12	CASGRNQGRAFF
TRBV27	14	CASRQGQAIGTQYF
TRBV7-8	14	CASSLGRENYEQYF
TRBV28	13	CASRTSGSYEQFF
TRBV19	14	CASSSRGGLPEQFF
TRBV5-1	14	CASSLGPGSYEQYF
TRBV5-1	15	CASSLLAGEGYEQYF
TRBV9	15	CASSVLPQGSDGYTF
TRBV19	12	CASVQNNYGYTF
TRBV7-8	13	CASSLFLANEQFF
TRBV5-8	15	CASSLEDSSYNEQFF
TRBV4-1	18	CASSQPSGGTSGANVLTF
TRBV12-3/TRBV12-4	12	CASRYSSYEQYF
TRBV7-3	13	CASSLAGQGEQYF
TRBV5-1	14	CASSLRGTGEKLFF
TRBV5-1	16	CASSSSGLARTDTQYF
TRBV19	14	CASIDRALAGELFF
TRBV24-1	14	CATSDLGPGKPLHF
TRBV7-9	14	CASSTDGLIHEQFF
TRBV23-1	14	CASSHSDRRYGYTF
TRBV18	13	CASSDRLNSPLHF
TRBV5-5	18	CASSSSPDRGLITGELFF
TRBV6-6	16	CASCPRELTNTGELFF
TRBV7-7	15	CASSPQAGSTGELFF
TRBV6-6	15	CASSFLSGTNQPQHF